This T cell receptor beta chain emerged from a study of cytomegalovirus exposure and HLA in healthy donors. This CDR3 is 14 amino acids long. Per germline, CDR1 SGHRS and CDR2 YFSETQ. The V end lost 0 bases, the J end lost 2 bases, and 9 bases lay between the germline ends. The PCR contained 60 Vbeta and 13 Jbeta primers. Assay: immunoSEQ multiplex PCR; the TCRdb copy retains only in-frame clones and omits some. The sample has fewer than 200,000 clones; around 73% are singletons. Sequencing input: PBMCs. This TCR was recovered from a man between 60 and 75 years old in good health and CMV-seronegative. The chain carries TRBV5-1 and TRBJ2-7, with D unclear. DNA of the CDR3: TGCGCCAGCAGCTTGGCCCAGGTGCCCTACGAGCAGTACTTC. Its protein is CASSLAQVPYEQYF.